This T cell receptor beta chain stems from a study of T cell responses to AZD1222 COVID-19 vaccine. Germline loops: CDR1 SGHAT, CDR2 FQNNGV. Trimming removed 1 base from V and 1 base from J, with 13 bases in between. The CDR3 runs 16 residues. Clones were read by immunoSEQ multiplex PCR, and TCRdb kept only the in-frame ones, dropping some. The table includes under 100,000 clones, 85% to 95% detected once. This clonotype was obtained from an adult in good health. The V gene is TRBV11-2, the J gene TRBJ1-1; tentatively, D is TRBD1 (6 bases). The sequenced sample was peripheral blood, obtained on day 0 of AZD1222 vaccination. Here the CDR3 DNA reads TGTGCCAGCAGCTTAGTGGCGGGGGGCGGGAACACTGAAGCTTTCTTT. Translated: CASSLVAGGGNTEAFF.